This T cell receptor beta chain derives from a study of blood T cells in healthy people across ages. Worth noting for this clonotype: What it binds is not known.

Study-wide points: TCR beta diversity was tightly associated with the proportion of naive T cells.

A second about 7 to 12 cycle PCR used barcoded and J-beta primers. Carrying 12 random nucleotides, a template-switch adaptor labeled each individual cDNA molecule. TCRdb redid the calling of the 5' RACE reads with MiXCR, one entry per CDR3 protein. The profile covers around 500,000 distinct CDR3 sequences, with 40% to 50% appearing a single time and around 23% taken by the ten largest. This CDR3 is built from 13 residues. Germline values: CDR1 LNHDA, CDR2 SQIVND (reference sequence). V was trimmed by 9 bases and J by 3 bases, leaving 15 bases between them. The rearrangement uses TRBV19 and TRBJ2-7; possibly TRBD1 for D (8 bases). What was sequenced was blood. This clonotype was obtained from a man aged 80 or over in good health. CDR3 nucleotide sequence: TGTGCCAGCGCCACAGGGGGGGGCTACGAGCAGTACTTC. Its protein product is CASATGGGYEQYF.